This is a list of T cell receptor beta chains from one sample in a study of T cell repertoires in cytomegalovirus infection. These receptors' antigens are unknown. Each CDR3 protein is one row after TCRdb ran MiXCR on the reads. The data contain about a million distinct CDR3 sequences, 31% of them singletons. Sequencing was performed on cultured CD8+ T cells from PBMCs, taken from culture after CMV antigen stimulation. These receptors were taken from a human donor in good health (CMV status not recorded). Some clones in this sample may be carry-over from other donors' samples. CDR3s include the opening cysteine and the closing phenylalanine or tryptophan. D genes are given only for firm matches. The size of a clone is reported for some rows only, either as once, few or many, or as a class for expanded clones.

length	V	D	J	size	DNA	CDR3
15	TRBV6-1	-	TRBJ1-1	-	TGTGCCAGCAGTTCGAAAACCCAGGTGCGAACTGAAGCTTTCTTT	CASSSKTQVRTEAFF
17	TRBV7-8	TRBD1	TRBJ2-4	many	TGTGCCAGCAGCGAACCGAGACAGGGAAAGGGGAGAATCATTCAGTACTTC	CASSEPRQGKGRIIQYF
14	TRBV27	-	TRBJ2-3	few	TGTGCCAGCAGTTCGTCGGGACGTCACGATACGCAGTATTTT	CASSSSGRHDTQYF
16	TRBV20-1	-	TRBJ2-7	-	TGCAGTGCTAGAACCCAAGGACTACAAGCCAGGGGAGAGCAGTACTTC	CSARTQGLQARGEQYF
11	TRBV7-6	-	TRBJ1-3	-	TGTGCCAGGGAAGTTGTAAACACCATATATTTT	CAREVVNTIYF
16	TRBV18	-	TRBJ1-2	-	TGTGCCAGCTCACCACCCCAGGGAGGGATCCTGGCGGGCTACACCTTC	CASSPPQGGILAGYTF
14	TRBV10-3	-	TRBJ1-2	few	TGTGCCATCAGCGGCTCGGGGGCGATGGATGGCTACACCTTC	CAISGSGAMDGYTF
13	TRBV12-3/TRBV12-4	-	TRBJ2-7	few	TGTGCCAGCAGTCGCGGGCCTTCCTACGAGCAGTACTTC	CASSRGPSYEQYF
15	TRBV7-2	-	TRBJ1-1	many	TGTGCCAGCAGCTACCGGGACTCCCTAAGACCTGAAGCTTTCTTT	CASSYRDSLRPEAFF
15	TRBV5-5	-	TRBJ2-4	-	TGTGCCAGCAGCCCTGAGAGGGGGACCAAAAACATTCAGTACTTC	CASSPERGTKNIQYF
15	TRBV12-3/TRBV12-4	-	TRBJ2-5	-	TGTGCCAGCAGTCCCGCCGCCGCCTCGGGAGAGACCCAGTACTTC	CASSPAAASGETQYF
13	TRBV27	-	TRBJ1-5	few	TGTGCCAGCAGTCCGGGGGTGAGCCAGCCCCAGCATTTT	CASSPGVSQPQHF
16	TRBV9	-	TRBJ2-2	-	TGTGCCAGCAGCGTCGCGCTTCTGACGAAGACCGGGGAGCTGTTTTTT	CASSVALLTKTGELFF
14	TRBV7-2	TRBD2	TRBJ2-2	many	TGTGCCAGCAGCTTTAGCGGGGAGGCCGGGGAGCTGTTTTTT	CASSFSGEAGELFF
12	TRBV2	-	TRBJ1-2	few	TGTGCCAGGAAAACAGGGATGGATGGCTACACCTTC	CARKTGMDGYTF
14	TRBV12-3/TRBV12-4	-	TRBJ1-1	-	TGTGCCAGCAGGGGGGAGGGCTATAACACTGAAGCTTTCTTT	CASRGEGYNTEAFF
15	TRBV5-6	-	TRBJ2-2	few	TGTGCCAGCAGCTTGGGGCAGCGAGTCACCGGGGAGCTGTTTTTT	CASSLGQRVTGELFF
16	TRBV23-1	TRBD1	TRBJ2-5	-	TGCGCCAGCAGTCAATCCCTGGGACAGGGGGGAGAGACCCAGTACTTC	CASSQSLGQGGETQYF
12	TRBV12-3/TRBV12-4	-	TRBJ1-1	few	TGTGCCAGCAGTTTAGATCCCCCTGAAGCTTTCTTT	CASSLDPPEAFF
11	TRBV6-2/TRBV6-3	-	TRBJ2-1	-	TGTGCCAGCAGTTACTCCCAGGAGCAGTTCTTC	CASSYSQEQFF